This T cell receptor (beta chain) was documented in a study of blood T cells in healthy people across ages. PCR was performed a second time for about 6 to 12 cycles using a sample-barcoded 5' primer and a J-beta primer mix. TCRdb reprocessed the 5' RACE reads via MiXCR and lists one record per CDR3 protein. Of more than 500,000 distinct CDR3 sequences listed, about 25% are singletons. The sample, 9 to 10 milliliters of peripheral blood, was drawn from each donor. There are 13 residues in the CDR3. The ends were cut back, 6 bases at V and 3 bases at J, with 11 bases in the middle. This sample was shared with a second study, whose subject was T cells of mothers and their children.

The sequence was collected from a boy aged 2 to 9 in good health. What was sequenced was blood. The genes are TRBV12-3 or TRBV12-4 and TRBJ1-2; perhaps TRBD1 as D (6 bases). The CDR3 reads CASRAGGYYGYTF. CDR3 coding DNA: TGTGCCAGCAGGGCCGGGGGCTACTATGGCTACACCTTC.